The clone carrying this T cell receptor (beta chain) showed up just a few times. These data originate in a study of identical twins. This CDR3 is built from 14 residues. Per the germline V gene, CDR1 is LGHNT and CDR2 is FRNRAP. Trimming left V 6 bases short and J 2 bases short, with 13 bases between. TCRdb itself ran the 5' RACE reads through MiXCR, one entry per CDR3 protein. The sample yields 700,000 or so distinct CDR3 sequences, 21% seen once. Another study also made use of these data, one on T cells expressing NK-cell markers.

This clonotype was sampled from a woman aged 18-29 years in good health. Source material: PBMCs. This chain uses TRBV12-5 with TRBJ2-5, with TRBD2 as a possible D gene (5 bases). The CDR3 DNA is TGTGCTAGTGGCCAGGACTTATCACAAGAGACCCAGTACTTC. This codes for CASGQDLSQETQYF.